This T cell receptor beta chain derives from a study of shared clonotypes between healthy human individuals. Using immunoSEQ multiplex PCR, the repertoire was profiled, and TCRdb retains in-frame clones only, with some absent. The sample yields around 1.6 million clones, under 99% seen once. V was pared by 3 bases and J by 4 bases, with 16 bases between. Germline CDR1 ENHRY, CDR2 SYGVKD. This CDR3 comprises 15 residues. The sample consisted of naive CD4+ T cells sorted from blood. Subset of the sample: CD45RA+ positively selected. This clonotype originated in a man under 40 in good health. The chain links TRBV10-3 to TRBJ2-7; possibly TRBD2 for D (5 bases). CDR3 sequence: CAISERVGDGYEQYF. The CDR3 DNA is TGTGCCATCAGTGAACGTGTGGGAGATGGGTACGAGCAGTACTTC.